This entry lists 28 T cell receptor beta chains sequenced from one sample in a study of read filtering for tumor transcriptome and immune sequencing. The library was built from roughly 400 ng RNA with molecular barcoded adaptors for alpha/delta and beta/gamma chains. One entry per CDR3 protein results from TCRdb running MiXCR on the reads. The sample has tens of thousands of distinct CDR3 sequences, roughly a fifth seen once; the top ten hold 9.5% to 12%. Sequences were obtained from a population of CD138-negative cells sorted from bone marrow. The receptors come from a donor over 35 with multiple myeloma.

For this clonotype: This clone may be a read error of a much larger clone one base away. This likely comes from a read error, as the CDR3 has no conserved phenylalanine or tryptophan at its end. V usage is TRBV20-1 and J usage is TRBJ1-1; the D is unclear. Trimming took off 5 bases at V and 3 bases at J, with 7 bases between the two ends. The CDR3 runs to 11 residues. The germline V gene has CDR1 DFQATT and CDR2 SNEGSKA (reference sequence). The CDR3 nucleotides read TGCAGTGCTCCTACCTACACTGAAGCTTTCCTT. Protein product: CSAPTYTEAFL.

Comment on this clonotype: A much larger clone sits a single nucleotide away, making a read error possible. The rearrangement uses TRBV28 and TRBJ1-4; D call uncertain. This CDR3 spans 14 amino acids. The germline CDR1 and CDR2 sequences are MDHEN and SYDVKM. The V and J ends lost 9 bases and 5 bases respectively, with 16 bases between them. CDR3 DNA sequence: TGTGCCAGAAGTACCAGGACCGGCAATGAAAAACTGTTTTTT. It is translated as CARSTRTGNEKLFF.

Note on this clonotype: A clone one base away is much larger, so this may be a read error. This CDR3 reads CACSFTSGGPWNTGELFF. CDR3 nucleotides: TGTGCCTGCAGCTTTACTAGCGGGGGGCCATGGAACACCGGGGAGCTGTTTTTT. The rearrangement joins TRBV7-8 to TRBJ2-2; 12 bases are a match to TRBD2. The CDR3 sequence is 18 residues long. Germline loops: CDR1 SGHVS, CDR2 FQNEAQ.

This clonotype was detected many times. The chain is built from TRBV20-1 and TRBJ2-2; 8 positions agree with TRBD1. This CDR3 is 14 amino acids long. Trimming took 4 bases from V and 0 from J; bases not matched to a gene: 1. From germline, CDR1 is DFQATT and CDR2 SNEGSKA (reference sequence). The CDR3 DNA follows: TGCAGTGCTACGACAGGGGCGAACACCGGGGAGCTGTTTTTT. Protein sequence: CSATTGANTGELFF.

This clonotype was detected ten times or more. The chain has TRBV7-9 and TRBJ2-1; 8 bases match TRBD2. Per the germline V gene, CDR1 is SEHNR and CDR2 is FQNEAQ (reference sequence). The CDR3 loop spans 15 amino acids. Losses at the gene ends were 2 bases for V and 7 bases for J; bases not matched to a gene: 7. The CDR3 loop is CASSLTGGPLNEQFF. The DNA for the CDR3 is TGTGCCAGCAGCTTAACGGGGGGGCCTTTAAATGAGCAGTTCTTC.

For this clonotype: This may stem from a read error, because a much larger clone lies one nucleotide away. The chain employs TRBV3-1 and TRBJ2-1, with 9 bases lining up with TRBD2. The CDR3 contains 14 residues. Germline CDR1 and CDR2: LGHDT and YNNKEL (reference sequence). The CDR3: CASSQAGGGGPQSF. CDR3 nucleotides: TGTGCCAGCAGCCAAGCTGGCGGGGGGGGCCCGCAGTCCTTC.

This clonotype was observed at least ten times. The chain combines TRBV7-3 with TRBJ2-2; D is uncertain. Trimming cost V 5 bases and J 4 bases, with 5 bases left between them. The length of the CDR3 is 12 residues. CDR1 and CDR2 (germline): SGHTA, FQGTGA. The CDR3 reads CASSTPTGELFF. DNA for the CDR3: TGTGCCAGCAGCACCCCCACCGGGGAGCTGTTTTTT.

The chain couples TRBV2 to TRBJ2-1; 8 bases map to TRBD2. V dropped 4 bases and J dropped 3; count of bases not matched to a gene: 5. The CDR3 totals 15 residues. Germline lookup yields CDR1 SNHLY and CDR2 FYNNEI. The CDR3 reads CASSGGGGHYNEQFF. The CDR3 DNA follows: TGTGCCAGCAGTGGGGGCGGGGGGCACTACAATGAGCAGTTCTTC.

This clonotype was picked up many times. The rearrangement links TRBV29-1 to TRBJ1-5, with 10 bases matching TRBD1. The V gene end was trimmed by 6 bases and the J gene end by 13 bases; junction bases not matched to a gene: 6. Germline lookup yields CDR1 SQVTM and CDR2 ANQGSEA. This CDR3 has 11 residues. CDR3 protein: CSVAEGQGQHF. The CDR3 DNA sequence: TGCAGCGTAGCTGAGGGACAGGGGCAGCATTTT.

V usage is TRBV14 and J usage is TRBJ2-2; TRBD1 matches at 10 bases. The CDR3 loop spans 17 amino acids. From germline, CDR1 is SGHDN and CDR2 FVKESK. The V segment lost 5 bases and the J segment 3 bases; nucleotides outside the gene matches: 9. The CDR3 nucleotides are TGTGCCAGCAGCTTGCGTCCGGGACAGGGGTACACCGGGGAGCTGTTTTTT. Its protein product is CASSLRPGQGYTGELFF.

This clonotype was recorded at least ten times. V usage is TRBV5-1 and J usage is TRBJ1-1; the match to TRBD1 covers 7 bases. Germline V gene data show CDR1 as SGHRS and CDR2 as YFSETQ. With 0 bases clipped from V and 4 bases from J, the junction kept 6 bases outside the gene matches. CDR3 size: 15 residues. This CDR3 reads CASSLGEGAITEAFF. In nucleotides, the CDR3 is TGCGCCAGCAGCTTGGGGGAGGGGGCTATCACTGAAGCTTTCTTT.

This clonotype showed up many times. The chain carries TRBV5-1 and TRBJ2-1; weak D call: TRBD1 (6 bases). Trimming cost V 0 bases and J 7 bases, with 14 bases left between them. The germline V gene encodes CDR1 SGHRS and CDR2 YFSETQ. This CDR3 spans 15 amino acids. The CDR3 loop reads CASSLEAGVVNEQFF. In DNA, the CDR3 is TGCGCCAGCAGCTTGGAGGCAGGGGTGGTAAATGAGCAGTTCTTC.

This clonotype was seen at least ten times. J is TRBJ1-5 and V is TRBV9; weak D call: TRBD1 (5 bases). Germline values: CDR1 SGDLS, CDR2 YYNGEE. CDR3 length: 14 amino acids. V lost 1 base to trimming and J lost 5 bases, with 10 bases between them. CDR3 protein: CASSVRGEDQPQHF. The CDR3 DNA is TGTGCCAGCAGCGTACGGGGGGAGGATCAGCCCCAGCATTTT.

This clonotype has at least ten counts. The rearrangement joins TRBV7-9 to TRBJ2-1; unclear D gene. The CDR3 loop spans 14 amino acids. CDR1 is SEHNR, CDR2 FQNEAQ, per germline (reference sequence). The V gene lost 2 bases and the J gene lost 4 bases, with 9 bases spanning the gap. The CDR3 DNA sequence: TGTGCCAGCAGCTTATCAGAGAAATACAATGAGCAGTTCTTC. It encodes CASSLSEKYNEQFF.

The chain uses TRBV7-9 and TRBJ2-1; tentative D call: TRBD1 (5 bases). V lost 1 base, J lost 7 bases, and 8 bases lay in between. Germline lookup yields CDR1 SEHNR and CDR2 FQNEAQ (reference sequence). The CDR3 loop spans 13 amino acids. The CDR3 sequence: CASSLGQLNEQFF. The CDR3 nucleotides read TGTGCCAGCAGCTTAGGACAGCTTAATGAGCAGTTCTTC.

This clonotype was counted many times. The DNA for the CDR3 is TGTGCCAGCACCTCGTGGTCATTCCCCACTGAAGCTTTCTTT. The encoded protein is CASTSWSFPTEAFF. This chain links TRBV28 with TRBJ1-1; D is undetermined. Trimming cost V 7 bases and J 4 bases, with 16 bases left between them. The CDR3 is made up of 14 amino acids. Looked up from germline, CDR1 is MDHEN and CDR2 is SYDVKM.

To note about this clonotype: Since a much larger clone is just one base distant, this may be a read error. The gene calls are TRBV4-1 and TRBJ2-1; perhaps TRBD1 as D (6 bases). Germline CDR1 reads MGHRA; CDR2 reads YSYEKL. The CDR3 loop spans 14 amino acids. CDR3 DNA: TGCGCCAGCAGCCCTGGACAGTCCTACAATGAGCAGCTCTTC. Translating it yields CASSPGQSYNEQLF.

Concerning this clonotype: A clone one base away is much larger, so this may be a read error. The chain is built from TRBV7-2 and TRBJ2-5; maybe TRBD1 (5 bases). Germline assignment: CDR1 SGHTA and CDR2 FQGNSA. This CDR3 contains 13 residues. This chain's CDR3 is CASSWGVQETRYF. The CDR3 nucleotides are TGTGCCAGCAGCTGGGGCGTACAAGAGACCCGGTACTTC. Full variable domain (missing parts from reference TRBV7-2 and TRBJ2-5): GAGVSQSPSNKVTEKGKDVELRCDPISGHTALYWYRQSLGQGLEFLIYFQGNSAPDKSGLPSDRFSAERTGGSVSTLTIQRTQQEDSAVYLCASSWGVQETRYFGPGTRLLVL.

This clonotype was recorded many times. The chain links TRBV11-2 to TRBJ2-2; 8 nucleotides align to TRBD2. CDR1 and CDR2 from the germline V gene are SGHAT and FQNNGV. The V segment lost 5 bases and the J segment 3 bases; nucleotides outside the gene matches: 5. This CDR3 contains 15 residues. The CDR3 here is CASSRQAGDTGELFF. The CDR3 nucleotides read TGTGCCAGCAGCCGACAAGCGGGGGACACCGGGGAGCTGTTTTTT. The variable domain in full, completed from reference TRBV11-2 and TRBJ2-2, reads EAGVAQSPRYKIIEKRQSVAFWCNPISGHATLYWYQQILGQGPKLLIQFQNNGVVDDSQLPKDRFSAERLKGVDSTLKIQPAKLEDSAVYLCASSRQAGDTGELFFGEGSRLTVL.

This clonotype appeared many times. The rearrangement joins TRBV2 to TRBJ2-2; 7 bases agree with TRBD1. J was trimmed by 2 bases and V by 11 bases; bases with no gene match: 8. Germline V gene data show CDR1 as SNHLY and CDR2 as FYNNEI. CDR3 length: 14 amino acids. The CDR3 nucleotides read TGTGCCGTGGTCACAGGGGATAACACCGGGGAGCTGTTTTTT. Encoded protein: CAVVTGDNTGELFF.

This clonotype was detected ten times or more. DNA for the CDR3: TGCAGTGCAGGAGGGACTGAAGCTTTCTTT. Encoded protein: CSAGGTEAFF. The chain links TRBV20-1 to TRBJ1-1; no clear D gene. The V end was cut by 6 bases, the J end by 5 bases, with 7 bases between. There are 10 residues in the CDR3. CDR1 is DFQATT and CDR2 is SNEGSKA in the germline V gene (reference sequence).

This clonotype was picked up one time. The chain joins TRBV20-1 to TRBJ2-7; a weak D match, TRBD2 (7 bases). CDR3 length equals 15 residues. V lost 1 base and J lost 1, with 14 bases in between. Germline V CDR1 and CDR2: DFQATT, SNEGSKA (reference sequence). The CDR3 DNA reads TGCAGTGCTAGAGGGGTGGGGGGGCCGTCCTACGAGCAGTACTTC. It yields the protein CSARGVGGPSYEQYF.

The rearrangement joins TRBV29-1 to TRBJ1-1, with 11 bases matching TRBD1. The CDR3 loop spans 13 amino acids. From germline, CDR1 is SQVTM and CDR2 ANQGSEA. V shed 6 bases, J shed 1 base, and the junction held 1 base outside the gene matches. The CDR3 here is CSVDRGQNTEAFF. For the CDR3, the DNA is TGCAGCGTGGACAGGGGGCAGAACACTGAAGCTTTCTTT.

This clonotype was recorded at least ten times. This chain connects TRBV11-2 to TRBJ2-5; 7 nucleotides match TRBD2. Germline V gene lookup returns CDR1 SGHAT and CDR2 FQNNGV. The junction had 11 bases not matched to a gene; V was cut back by 5 bases and J by 5 bases. The CDR3 spans 15 residues. The CDR3 loop reads CASSVKMGGRETQYF. The CDR3 DNA is TGTGCCAGCAGCGTAAAAATGGGAGGGCGGGAGACCCAGTACTTC.

This clonotype showed up many times. This sequence joins TRBV12-3 or TRBV12-4 and TRBJ1-6; D is unresolved. CDR3 size: 13 residues. Trimming stripped 8 bases from V and 0 bases from J, with 5 bases between. CDR3 DNA: TGTGCCAGCCGAGCCTCCTATAATTCACCCCTCCACTTT. Translating it yields CASRASYNSPLHF.

As concerns this clonotype: It may be a read error: a sequence one base away is much more abundant. The chain combines TRBV12-3 or TRBV12-4 with TRBJ1-6; a weak D match, TRBD1 (6 bases). The CDR3 has 15 residues. Deletions cut 3 bases from V and 7 bases from J, with 13 bases between. The CDR3, as DNA: TGTGCCAGCAGTTTCGCCGGGACACGAAATTCACCCCTCCACTTT. Protein: CASSFAGTRNSPLHF.

This clonotype appeared many times. The rearrangement links TRBV7-9 to TRBJ1-1, with D unresolved. Germline CDR1 is SEHNR and CDR2 is FQNEAQ (reference sequence). The CDR3 is made up of 14 amino acids. With 1 base removed from V and 0 bases from J, the gap between germline ends came to 6 bases. CDR3 nucleotide sequence: TGTGCCAGCAGCTTAGGCTCCCTGAACACTGAAGCTTTCTTT. Amino acids: CASSLGSLNTEAFF.

This clonotype was seen ten or more times. Written as DNA, the CDR3 is TGTGCCAGCAGCTGGGGCAGGGGGCGTTCAGATACGCAGTATTTT. The encoded protein is CASSWGRGRSDTQYF. The chain has TRBV7-3 and TRBJ2-3; TRBD1 aligns across 8 bases. The CDR3 runs to 15 residues. The V gene end was trimmed by 4 bases and the J gene end by 4 bases; junction bases not matched to a gene: 7. Germline values: CDR1 SGHTA, CDR2 FQGTGA.